The sequence of this TCR beta chain was determined in a study of OX40 agonist ivuxolimab in advanced cancers. In the study overall: Ivuxolimab was a fully human IgG2 agonistic monoclonal antibody targeting the costimulatory receptor OX40 (CD134). Intravenous ivuxolimab was administered to patients every 2 weeks at six dose levels: 0.01, 0.1, 0.3, 1.5, 3 and 10 mg/kg. Of the roughly 51 patients in dose escalation, about 20 had hepatocellular carcinoma, approximately 15 had melanoma, 9 had renal cell carcinoma and 9 had head and neck cancer. In the dose-escalation cohort, around four fifths of patients were male, and the mean age was around 65 years with a range of about 20 to 80. Prior anti-PD-1, anti-PD-L1 or anti-CTLA-4 therapy was permitted, and checkpoint inhibitors had been received by around 39% of dose-escalation patients. Partial responses occurred in three dose-escalation patients: two with cutaneous melanoma and one with hepatocellular carcinoma. The purpose of peripheral TCRbeta sequencing was to test whether ivuxolimab changed TCR sequence diversity and led to clonal T-cell expansion. The paper reports the monotherapy dose-escalation portion (N of about 51 patients) of the phase I ivuxolimab trial. General findings and caveats noted by the study authors: Low levels of normalized T-cell clonal expansion were also seen in some nonresponding patients. In the 0.1-3.0 mg/kg groups, partial responders were among the patients with the lowest normalized peripheral clonal expansion, particularly in CD8+ T cells. At doses of 0.1 to 3.0 mg/kg, clonal expansion of both CD4+ and CD8+ T cells in blood was seen between baseline and week 6. The antigen specificity of the peripheral T cells that underwent clonal expansion was not determined. After ivuxolimab, more expanded clones were found on average in CD8+ T cells than in CD4+ T cells.

The trial excluded patients who had a history of autoimmune disease or who were on systemic immunosuppression. Peripheral blood for TCR sequencing was collected from all dose cohorts at baseline, on cycle 4 day 1, and on cycle 7 day 1. Samples came from an open-label, multicenter, first-in-human phase I dose-escalation trial of ivuxolimab. Adults with locally advanced or metastatic melanoma, renal cell, hepatocellular, or head and neck squamous cell carcinoma were enrolled in the trial. Before TCR sequencing, CD4+ and CD8+ T cells were separately sorted from peripheral blood. For this clone: No antigen is known for it. Qualities for individual bases were not recorded, and no much larger clone is one base off.

To sequence the TCRbeta CDR3 region, genomic DNA was isolated from the sorted cells. The immunoSEQ Assay was used to sequence the TCRbeta CDR3 regions. The table was pulled from immuneACCESS by TCRdb, which kept in-frame rearrangements only. Such tables lose some clones; where checked, under half of the loss comes from unresolved V genes, and the rest has no known cause. In this sample the table shows more than 45,000 clones, 80% to 90% of which occur a single time. The ten largest clones capture about 0.95% of the sample. V has 10 bases trimmed and J has 6 bases trimmed; junction bases matching no gene number 20. In the germline V gene, CDR1 corresponds to MDHEN and CDR2 to SYDVKM. The CDR3 goes from the cysteine to the phenylalanine over 16 residues. Here the CDR3 DNA is all that survives: 48 bases in frame from base 1.

The receptor chain draws on TRBV28 and TRBJ1-2; the junction holds 7 bases that match TRBD1. Sample: CD4+ or CD8+ T cells sorted from blood, taken in a trial of the OX40 agonist ivuxolimab. The TCR sequence derives from an adult with an advanced solid tumor such as melanoma, head and neck, liver or kidney cancer. The CDR3 amino acid sequence is: CATRGRSWTGQNGYTF. The sequenced DNA: TGTGCCACCCGGGGGAGGAGCTGGACAGGACAAAATGGCTACACCTTC.